This record covers a single TCR beta chain. Its recognized antigen is unknown. Base qualities are missing; no much larger clone stands one base away. Participants in the prospective study were aged about 18 to 95 years, lived in 20 to 25 United States geographic areas, and enrolled through a virtual design. To assign participants to cohorts, the prospective study relied on clinical history that participants themselves reported in a screening survey and a study questionnaire. Recovered participants in ImmuneRACE Cohort 3 were defined as having two consecutive negative NP/OP PCR tests, clearance from a healthcare professional, or resolution of symptoms. In the prospective study, whole blood, serum and a nasopharyngeal or oropharyngeal swab were collected from each participant by mobile phlebotomists. Prospective study participants could optionally give additional blood draws and questionnaires over a roughly 2-month period. Before DNA extraction, prospective study blood samples were shipped either frozen or at room temperature.

The CDR3 runs 17 residues from the cysteine to the phenylalanine. Kept here is only the CDR3 DNA, which spans 51 bases and is read in frame from base 1. V sheds 4 bases and J sheds 3 bases, leaving 21 bases between their ends. Reading the germline V gene gives CDR1 SGHAT and CDR2 FQNNGV. This entry comes from a study of blood T cell repertoires in COVID-19 (dated by TCRdb to about 2020). For the wider study: Samples covering the acute and convalescent phases of COVID-19 were provided by collaborators in the United States, Italy and Spain. The material from the prospective study consisted of cDNA or gDNA derived from T cells, B-cell-depleted T cells, or PBMCs. The dataset comprised deeply sampled blood TCRbeta repertoires from subjects exposed to, actively infected with, or recovered from COVID-19. The repertoires were released in a freely available public database intended as a resource for research on the immune response to SARS-CoV-2. The samples were drawn from two sources: the first 160 participants of the ongoing ImmuneRACE study, and 950 to 1,500 subjects contributed by 6 global collaborators. Sample metadata almost always included a de-identified subject ID, COVID-19 status, age in years and sex. Where HLA class I and class II types were available, the types were taken from metadata supplied by the sample provider, not from assay-based typing.

TCRbeta CDR3 regions were amplified from genomic DNA by means of the immunoSEQ Assay, a bias-controlled multiplex PCR. The original pipeline was this. Within the assay, amplification of reference gene primers was used to estimate how many nucleated cells each sample contained. Sequence reads were collapsed and filtered to measure the absolute abundance of every unique TCRbeta CDR3 rearrangement. For each sample, productive Simpson clonality was calculated by taking the square root of Simpson's diversity index across productive rearrangements. Drawn from immuneACCESS, this table holds only the in-frame rearrangements with V and J called that TCRdb kept. Clones are partly lost; checked studies trace under half to an unresolved V gene and leave the rest unexplained. That table furnishes V, J and clone size, whereas the DNA furnished D and trimming. The sample table lists hundreds of thousands of clones, approximately 91% of them with a count of one. Of the sample, roughly 8.9% is held by the ten largest clones.

What the study reported, not specific to this receptor: How much clinical and demographic metadata was included differed by source and by participant, and the metadata was provided uncurated.

The rearranged segments are TRBV11-2 and TRBJ2-5; no D gene is confidently identified. What was sequenced was PBMCs or T cells enriched from blood (not recorded which). The TCR originated in a woman aged 35 to 49 who had recovered from COVID-19. The CDR3 reads CASSSIYGPKLKETQYF. The sequenced DNA is TGTGCCAGCAGCTCTATATATGGTCCGAAATTGAAAGAGACCCAGTACTTC. The CDR3, completed at both ends by the reference TRBV11-2 and TRBJ2-5 genes, gives the full variable domain EAGVAQSPRYKIIEKRQSVAFWCNPISGHATLYWYQQILGQGPKLLIQFQNNGVVDDSQLPKDRFSAERLKGVDSTLKIQPAKLEDSAVYLCASSSIYGPKLKETQYFGPGTRLLVL.